This TCR beta chain was observed in a study of CD8 T cells in ankylosing spondylitis. As for this clonotype: The antigen is unknown.

The CDR3 runs to 16 residues. The V and J ends lost 4 bases and 3 bases respectively, with 16 bases between them. Findings and limits, study-wide: Matched ankylosing spondylitis synovial fluid reportedly showed significant enrichment of disease-linked clones. Seemingly characteristic of ankylosing spondylitis blood was a TCR beta motif consisting of eight highly homologous variants.

TCRdb redid the calling of the 5' RACE reads with MiXCR, one entry per CDR3 protein. Here the sample spans about 450,000 distinct CDR3 sequences, about 24% being singletons. The chain joins TRBV12-3 or TRBV12-4 to TRBJ1-5, with D perhaps TRBD1 (6 bases). Sequenced sample: blood, either unsorted or a sorted T cell fraction (not recorded which). This receptor was identified in a male donor with ankylosing spondylitis. CDR3 protein: CASSWTDPTINQPQHF. CDR3 nucleotides: TGTGCCAGCAGTTGGACAGACCCAACAATCAATCAGCCCCAGCATTTT.